This T cell receptor (beta chain) was obtained from a study of T cell repertoires in cytomegalovirus infection. Study-wide points: The ex vivo response was dominated by HLA-C-restricted CMV-specific TCR beta clonotypes. Pooled public TCR beta family frequency picked out CMV carriers with the relevant HLA.

This clonotype was detected ten times or more. No antigen is known for it. MiXCR, applied by TCRdb to the reads, yields one record per CDR3 protein. Among roughly 230,000 distinct CDR3 sequences listed, roughly an eighth were seen once. The CDR3 sequence is 14 residues long. The germline CDR1 and CDR2 sequences are SGHVS and FNYEAQ. The V gene lost 5 bases and the J gene lost 1 base, with 11 bases spanning the gap. Sequenced sample: PBMCs. This rearrangement joins TRBV7-6 to TRBJ2-5, with D tentatively TRBD2 (6 bases). The origin of this receptor is a human donor in good health (CMV status not recorded). Some clones in this sample may be carry-over from other donors' samples. CDR3 region: CASSPGTSQETQYF. In nucleotides, the CDR3 is TGTGCCAGCAGCCCCGGGACTTCCCAAGAGACCCAGTACTTC.